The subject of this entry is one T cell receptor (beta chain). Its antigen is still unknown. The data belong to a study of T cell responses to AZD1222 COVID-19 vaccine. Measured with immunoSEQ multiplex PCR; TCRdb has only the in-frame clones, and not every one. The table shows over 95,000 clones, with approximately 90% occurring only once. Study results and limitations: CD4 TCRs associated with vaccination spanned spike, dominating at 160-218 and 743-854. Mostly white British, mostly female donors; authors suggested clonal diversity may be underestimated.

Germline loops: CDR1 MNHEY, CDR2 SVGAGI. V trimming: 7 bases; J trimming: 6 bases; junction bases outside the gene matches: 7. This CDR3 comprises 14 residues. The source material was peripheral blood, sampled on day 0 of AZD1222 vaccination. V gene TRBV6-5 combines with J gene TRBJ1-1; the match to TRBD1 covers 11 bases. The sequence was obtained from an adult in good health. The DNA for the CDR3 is TGTGCCAGCACCCCCGGGACAGGGGGAGCTGAAGCTTTCTTT. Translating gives CASTPGTGGAEAFF.